This paragraph covers one T cell receptor (beta chain) sequence. TCRdb used MiXCR to reprocess the RT-PCR reads, holding one entry per CDR3 protein. The data hold 500,000 to 600,000 distinct CDR3 sequences, with approximately 10% observed a single time. This specimen belongs to a study of response to subunit inactivated influenza vaccine. V lost 3 bases and J lost 4; bases outside the gene matches: 7. Germline assignment: CDR1 KGHSH and CDR2 LQKENI. CDR3 length equals 15 residues. These sequences were also reported in another study, on T cells expressing NK-cell markers. Turning to that study: Synthesis of TCR beta cDNA relied on 5'RACE template switching carrying UMIs. Sorting in several experiments was restricted by an anti-gamma-delta TCR antibody to alpha-beta TCR T cells. Roughly six donors showed dominant NKG2C+ clonotypes comprising about 1.0-7.5% of their CD8+ T cells. These clonotypes additionally ranked first within the CD3+CD56-NKG2C+ fraction of a handful of donors. Expanded NKG2C+ T cell clones had unclear HCMV specificity.

The rearrangement links TRBV18 to TRBJ2-5; 8 bases are a match to TRBD1. This specimen consisted of PBMCs from blood, obtained on the day of vaccination. This TCR derives from a man in his forties or fifties who received an inactivated influenza vaccine. This chain's CDR3 is CASSPPGQVRETQYF. CDR3 DNA: TGTGCCAGCTCACCGCCGGGACAGGTTCGAGAGACCCAGTACTTC.